This T cell receptor (beta chain) was retrieved from a study of cytomegalovirus exposure and HLA in healthy donors (dated by TCRdb to between 2016 and 2019). For the study in its entirety: An earlier analysis of several hundred of the donors reported 250 to 300 Gb of sequence data and roughly 110 million unique TCR beta sequences from roughly 200 million T cells. Around 320 gigabases of sequencing data and 70 million to 85 million unique TCR sequences were included in an early release covering roughly 600 HLA-typed donors. Among the roughly 430 genotyped donors, approximately 77% belonged to the genetic ancestry cluster associated with self-reported Caucasian donors. The study aimed to test whether signatures of past pathogen exposure could be identified by cataloging public T cell receptors. The study profiled the T cell repertoires of hundreds of subjects by immunosequencing and related them to cytomegalovirus serostatus. A separate validation cohort of roughly 110 different subjects was used in addition to the approximately 610-subject first cohort. High-throughput TCR immunosequencing, statistical association of individual TCRs with disease status, and machine learning were combined to predict cytomegalovirus infection status. To study patterns of TCR occurrence, a later analysis re-analyzed previously published TCR beta repertoires from 650 to 750 donors and added high-resolution HLA genotyping. The later analysis used no new phenotypic data to find candidate immune exposures, relying instead on TCR beta sequences and their occurrence across donors. An earlier analysis of 587 of the donors used high-throughput TCR beta sequencing to judge whether each TCR beta V gene segment behaved as functional or pseudogenic. Donor age, sex, ethnicity and CMV serostatus were compiled alongside the repertoire data. A later genetic analysis used genome-wide SNP genotypes for about 65% of the roughly 670 donors, treating that subset as a discovery cohort. Every repertoire in the discovery cohort had been generated on one and the same sequencing platform. Both class I and class II loci were covered by HLA typing, at four-digit resolution. Typing coverage differed by locus: A, B, C, DRB1 and DQB1 were typed in roughly 629-630 donors, DQA1 in 500 to 550, DPA1 in some 570, and DPB1 in approximately 450. Roughly 5 DR-DQ haplotypes were handled as single units for association and clustering, since linkage in the cohort was strong. Across 398 genotyped donors of the cohort, an average of approximately 220,000 unique TCR beta nucleotide sequences per donor were sequenced, and 15% to 20% of those sequences were non-productive.

Points the paper makes about the study in general: It was suggested by the authors that the approach could potentially be generalized to other disease states and immunological phenotypes. A further reported finding was that TCR beta sequences accurately predicted the HLA-A and HLA-B alleles for most subjects in the first cohort. A group of highly shared sequence variants was considered likely to be a technical artifact of the sequencing pipeline. Sequencing depth was assumed to be roughly uniform across donors in the presence/absence analyses, though that assumption may not hold. Linkage disequilibrium might explain the correlated functional status among segregating V segments, but an unknown experimental factor could not be excluded. In the study, some 160 TCR beta chains were listed as associated with cytomegalovirus. Strong co-occurrence of HLA alleles, especially DR and DQ, made assigning TCR associations to individual alleles difficult. In vitro tests confirmed that three of the cytomegalovirus-associated TCR beta chains recognize cytomegalovirus antigens. In a later genetic analysis, a missense DCLRE1C variant was associated with V-gene and J-gene trimming of TCR beta chains, and the association was replicated in an independent cohort. Approximately 18 rarely observed V segments, including chromosome 9 orphons, were excluded from the earlier analysis of several hundred of the donors because counts were too low. While some public TCRs were present in many individuals, most TCR sequences turned up only very rarely across donors. An earlier analysis of approximately 590 of the donors showed that most TCR beta V segments appeared in productive rearrangements either about 90% or about 30% of the time, which broadly matched IMGT annotations. Several of the top co-occurrence clusters appeared to be linked to parvovirus B19, influenza, CMV and Epstein-Barr virus, according to a later analysis. For the cohort, immune exposure information was limited to CMV serostatus. According to a later analysis, TCR association rates differed among HLA loci, with DRB1 alleles showing the most associated TCRs and HLA-C alleles showing the fewest. Specific HLA alleles were associated with over 15,000 TCR beta sequences at a false discovery rate of 0.05 in a later analysis. The classifier was reported to diagnose cytomegalovirus status with high specificity and sensitivity in both the original cohort and the validation cohort. Because some donors lacked HLA typing at each locus, the association tests relied only on the typed subset. According to a later analysis, most CMV-associated TCR beta chains appeared to be HLA-restricted, and the HLA associations seemed to be driven largely by CMV exposure. This cohort had only TCR beta chains sequenced, and the lack of alpha or paired-chain data limited which features could be detected. Because the 87-base-pair reads could not distinguish some IMGT-functional V segments, including TRBV6-2 and TRBV6-3, those segments were excluded. Compared with equally common non-associated chains, HLA-associated TCR beta chains in a later analysis were more clonally expanded and had lower generation probabilities. Compared with the roughly 700-donor mean, donors in an Asian-associated ancestry cluster had fewer N-insertions in productive TCRs, according to a later genetic analysis.

The cohort consisted of some 670 healthy bone marrow donors. Cohort members were all nominally healthy when sampled, although unrecorded immune exposures were likely present. The donor was CMV seronegative and was included in the group of 352 seronegative cohort members. Every donor gave a peripheral blood sample, and the peripheral blood mononuclear cells from that sample were used for TCR beta sequencing. The Qiagen DNeasy Blood Extraction Kit was used to extract genomic DNA from the blood cell samples. From cysteine to phenylalanine, the CDR3 is 12 amino acids long. The CDR3 DNA has 36 bases and is translated from base 1. The germline V gene (reference sequence) sets CDR1 to SEHNR and CDR2 to FQNEAQ. Library method: the immunoSEQ multiplex PCR assay. A mixture of 60 forward primers for TCR Vbeta segments and 13 reverse primers for TCR Jbeta segments was used in the multiplex PCR. A multiplex PCR assay on genomic DNA amplified the CDR3 region of rearranged TCR beta genes. On the Illumina HiSeq System, the amplified TCR beta libraries were sequenced as 87-base-pair reads. On the study's bioinformatics: A later analysis counted tens of millions of unique TCR beta chains across the 650 to 700 repertoires, and 10 million to 12 million of these chains were shared by at least two donors. A nearest-neighbor algorithm error-corrected the raw reads and collapsed the reads into unique sequences, merging closely related sequences to remove PCR and sequencing errors. V, D and J gene segments were assigned by aligning CDR3 sequences to IMGT reference sequences. For a sequence to be retained, a match of at least six nucleotides was required to both a V gene segment and a J gene segment. A rearrangement counted as productive if the CDR3 had no stop codons and remained in frame with V and J, and every other rearrangement counted as non-productive. CDR3 was defined according to IMGT convention as the region running from the second conserved V-encoded cysteine to the conserved J-encoded phenylalanine. The earlier analysis of a few hundred of the donors excluded any sequence lacking an unambiguous match to a single V gene segment. In an earlier analysis of a few hundred of the donors, V segments were called functional above 56.7% productive rearrangements and were called segregating when the between-donor standard deviation exceeded 5%. A statistical classification framework was developed to diagnose cytomegalovirus status using the catalog of TCR beta chain sequences. A later analysis assigned V and J genes by comparing TCR nucleotide sequences with IMGT/GENE-DB human TR gene sequences. Using the TCRdist pipeline, a later analysis assigned CDR3 sequences along with most-parsimonious VDJ recombination scenarios. A later analysis defined each TCR beta chain by its CDR3 amino acid sequence plus V-gene family, and excluded reads lacking a unique V-gene family. As a way to deal with suspected cross-contamination and a sequencing artifact, a later analysis dropped 450 to 700 nucleotide sequences that were highly shared and had low generation probability. In a later analysis, a clonal expansion index was calculated for each public chain from normalized within-repertoire ranks of inferred template counts. In a later analysis, generation probabilities were computed using a VDJ recombination model fitted to out-of-frame rearrangements, and the results were checked against IGoR. In a later analysis, hypergeometric tests were used to score TCR-TCR, TCR-HLA and TCR-CMV co-occurrence, with a repertoire-size bias correction applied to TCR pairs. To estimate false discovery rates, a later analysis permuted the HLA or CMV assignments 20 times. In a later analysis, co-occurring TCRs were grouped with DBSCAN, and TCRdist sequence similarity was added when clustering was performed within HLA-allele-positive subsets. Co-occurrence clustering excluded repertoires with fewer than 30,000 or more than 120,000 public chains, plus five with anomalous nucleotide sharing. The immuneACCESS repertoire file appears here via TCRdb, limited to in-frame rearrangements. These files lack a portion of the clones; in checked studies, under half of the deficit traces to unresolved V genes, and the cause of the others is not known. V and J calls and clone size are as listed in that table; D and trimming were resolved from the DNA. In this sample the table shows approximately 160,000 clones, 75% of which occur a single time. Of the sample, 1.2% to 1.5% is held by the ten largest clones.

As for this clone: Its binding antigen is unknown. An end of the junction differs from the germline gene, which may be a read error.

The TCR sequence derives from a man aged 18-30 years in good health and CMV-seronegative. Material for sequencing was PBMCs. The rearrangement combines TRBV7-9 with TRBJ1-1, with TRBD1 as a weak D call on 5 bases. The CDR3 region reads CSSSPIRDEAFF. The DNA sequence reads TGTTCCAGCAGCCCCATCAGGGATGAAGCTTTCTTT.